This entry concerns a single T cell receptor beta chain. Its antigen has not been determined. Per-base quality was not reported, and no clone a single base away is much larger than it. TCRbeta CDR3 regions were amplified from genomic DNA using the immunoSEQ Assay, a bias-controlled multiplex PCR. The study's processing was this. The number of nucleated cells in each sample was estimated from the amplification of reference gene primers within the assay. To quantify the absolute abundance of each unique TCRbeta CDR3 rearrangement, sequence reads were collapsed and filtered. For each sample, productive Simpson clonality was calculated as the square root of Simpson's diversity index over productive rearrangements. TCRdb carries this immuneACCESS record with in-frame sequences only. Its versions omit some clonotypes, under half of them owing to an unresolved V gene in the studies checked, with the rest unexplained. V and J calls and clone size follow that table, whereas D and trimming were derived from the DNA. Present in this sample are about 310,000 clones, roughly 84% of which were seen just once. 1% of the sample belongs to the ten largest clones.

Each collaborating institution followed its own protocols to collect whole blood in K2EDTA tubes. Collaborator samples were shipped for TCRbeta analysis as frozen whole blood, isolated PBMCs, or DNA extracted from either sample type. The sample is drawn from a study of blood T cell repertoires in COVID-19 (dated by TCRdb to 2019 to 2021). Context from the whole study: The collaborator samples originated in the United States, Italy and Spain and spanned the acute and convalescent phases of COVID-19. The prospective study material was composed of cDNA or gDNA derived from T cells, B-cell-depleted T cells, or PBMCs. Subjects who had been exposed to COVID-19, were actively infected with it, or had recovered from it provided the deeply sampled blood TCRbeta repertoires that made up the dataset. The repertoires were made available in a free public database intended to serve as a resource for research on the immune response to SARS-CoV-2. The samples were drawn from the first 160 participants of the ongoing ImmuneRACE study and from 1,254 subjects provided by 6 global collaborators. The sample metadata nearly always contained a de-identified subject ID, COVID-19 status, age in years and sex. Where available, HLA class I and class II types were taken from metadata supplied by the sample provider and were not determined by assay-based typing.

CDR3 length: 15 amino acids, cysteine to phenylalanine. Only the CDR3 DNA stays, 45 bases, in frame from base 1. V loses 5 bases of germline sequence and J loses 5 bases, and the interval between the two ends is 18 bases. Looking up the germline V gene yields CDR1 MDHEN and CDR2 SYDVKM. Overall results and qualifications from the work: The amount of clinical and demographic metadata varied by source and participant and was provided uncurated.

The receptor comes from a man aged 50-60 years with active or convalescent COVID-19. Sequenced: peripheral blood. This chain joins TRBV28 to TRBJ2-5; matching of 8 bases hints at TRBD1 as the D gene. The nucleotide sequence is given as TGTGCCAGCAGTACGACAGGGGAGGGTTTGGAGACCCAGTACTTC. Protein translation: CASSTTGEGLETQYF.